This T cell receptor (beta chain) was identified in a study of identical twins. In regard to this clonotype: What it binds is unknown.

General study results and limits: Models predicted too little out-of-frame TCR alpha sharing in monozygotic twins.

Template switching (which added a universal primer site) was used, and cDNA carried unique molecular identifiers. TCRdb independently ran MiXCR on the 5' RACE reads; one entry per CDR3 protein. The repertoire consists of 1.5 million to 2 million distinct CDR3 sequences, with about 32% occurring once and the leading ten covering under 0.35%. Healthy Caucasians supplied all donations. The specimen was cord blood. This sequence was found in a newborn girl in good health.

CDR3 in amino acids: CASSLLGQLLNYGYTF. The CDR3 region has the DNA TGCGCCAGCAGCCTACTGGGACAGTTACTTAACTATGGCTACACCTTC. The chain recombines TRBV5-1 with TRBJ1-2, with TRBD1 matching 7 bases. This CDR3 contains 16 residues. The germline V gene encodes CDR1 SGHRS and CDR2 YFSETQ. V lost 4 bases and J lost 1; bases outside the gene matches: 10.